This is a list of T cell receptor beta chains from one sample in a study of OX40 agonist ivuxolimab in advanced cancers. The table came from immunoSEQ multiplex PCR; TCRdb's copy has only in-frame clones and leaves some out. The sample holds fewer than 90,000 clones, about 86% seen once. The sample consisted of CD4+ or CD8+ T cells sorted from blood, taken in a trial of the OX40 agonist ivuxolimab. Every receptor here comes from an adult with an advanced solid tumor such as melanoma, head and neck, liver or kidney cancer. CDR3s include the opening cysteine and the closing phenylalanine or tryptophan. Each record gives: clone size, J gene, D gene, V gene, CDR3 DNA, CDR3 protein. A D gene is named only where the DNA matches it firmly. The size of a clone is reported for some rows only, either as once, few or many, or as a class for expanded clones.

clone size: -; J gene: TRBJ2-5; D gene: TRBD1; V gene: TRBV13; CDR3 DNA: TGTGCCAGCAGCTCTGGACAGGGGGGTATGACCCAGTACTTC; CDR3 protein: CASSSGQGGMTQYF
clone size: -; J gene: TRBJ2-5; D gene: TRBD2; V gene: TRBV5-6; CDR3 DNA: TGTGCCAGCAGCTTAATAGGGCGGGAGGAACAGACCCAGTACTTC; CDR3 protein: CASSLIGREEQTQYF
clone size: -; J gene: TRBJ2-3; D gene: -; V gene: TRBV9; CDR3 DNA: TGTGCCAGCAGCGTAGGACAGAACCCTCACACAGATACGCAGTATTTT; CDR3 protein: CASSVGQNPHTDTQYF
clone size: -; J gene: TRBJ1-3; D gene: -; V gene: TRBV6-6; CDR3 DNA: TGTGCCAGCAGTGGAACGGGTAACACCATATATTTT; CDR3 protein: CASSGTGNTIYF
clone size: few; J gene: TRBJ2-7; D gene: -; V gene: TRBV7-2; CDR3 DNA: TGTGCCAGCAGCCCGGATCGCTACGAGCAGTACTTC; CDR3 protein: CASSPDRYEQYF
clone size: once; J gene: TRBJ1-3; D gene: TRBD1; V gene: TRBV5-1; CDR3 DNA: TGCGCCAGCAGCGCAGGACAGGATTTGAGGATTTCTGGAAACACCATATATTTT; CDR3 protein: CASSAGQDLRISGNTIYF
clone size: -; J gene: TRBJ2-7; D gene: -; V gene: TRBV6-5; CDR3 DNA: TGTGCCAGCAGGGAGCGGGCCCTAAAAGGAAGGCAGTACTTC; CDR3 protein: CASRERALKGRQYF
clone size: -; J gene: TRBJ1-1; D gene: -; V gene: TRBV7-9; CDR3 DNA: TGTGCCAGCAGCTTAGGAGGGGCCACTGAAGCTTTCTTT; CDR3 protein: CASSLGGATEAFF
clone size: -; J gene: TRBJ1-2; D gene: -; V gene: TRBV28; CDR3 DNA: TGTGCCAGCAGTACCACAGGAGGACGCTATGGCTACACCTTC; CDR3 protein: CASSTTGGRYGYTF
clone size: -; J gene: TRBJ2-7; D gene: TRBD1; V gene: TRBV11-3; CDR3 DNA: TGTGCCAGCAGCTTAGGGGGACAGGGGTCCTACGAGCAGTACTTC; CDR3 protein: CASSLGGQGSYEQYF
clone size: -; J gene: TRBJ1-5; D gene: -; V gene: TRBV7-9; CDR3 DNA: TGTGCCAGTAGCTTAGGCGTTCAGCCCCAGCATTTT; CDR3 protein: CASSLGVQPQHF
clone size: -; J gene: TRBJ1-1; D gene: -; V gene: TRBV5-1; CDR3 DNA: TGCGCCAGCAGCTTCGCAGGTCCTAGTATGAACACTGAAGCTTTCTTT; CDR3 protein: CASSFAGPSMNTEAFF
clone size: -; J gene: TRBJ2-1; D gene: TRBD2; V gene: TRBV5-1; CDR3 DNA: TGCGCCAGCAGCTCCCCTACTAGCGGGAGTTCCTACAATGAGCAGTTCTTC; CDR3 protein: CASSSPTSGSSYNEQFF
clone size: -; J gene: TRBJ1-2; D gene: -; V gene: TRBV7-8; CDR3 DNA: TGTGCCAGCAGCCCCGGGGGGCCGGGGTATGGCTACACCTTC; CDR3 protein: CASSPGGPGYGYTF
clone size: -; J gene: TRBJ2-1; D gene: TRBD2; V gene: TRBV6-5; CDR3 DNA: TGTGCCAGCAGTCGTGGGACTAGTGGGGGAAGGGAGCAGTTCTTC; CDR3 protein: CASSRGTSGGREQFF
clone size: -; J gene: TRBJ2-3; D gene: -; V gene: TRBV28; CDR3 DNA: TGTGCCAGCAGTTTTCGACAGGGCACAGATACGCAGTATTTT; CDR3 protein: CASSFRQGTDTQYF
clone size: -; J gene: TRBJ1-6; D gene: -; V gene: TRBV7-8; CDR3 DNA: TGTGCCAGCAGCTTAATAGGGGATAATTCACCCCTCCACTTT; CDR3 protein: CASSLIGDNSPLHF
clone size: few; J gene: TRBJ1-1; D gene: -; V gene: TRBV7-2; CDR3 DNA: TGTGCCAGCAGCTTAGAAGGCCCGAACACTGAAGCTTTCTTT; CDR3 protein: CASSLEGPNTEAFF
clone size: -; J gene: TRBJ1-2; D gene: TRBD1; V gene: TRBV19; CDR3 DNA: TGTGCCAGTAGCCCGACAGGGAACTATGGCTACACCTTC; CDR3 protein: CASSPTGNYGYTF
clone size: -; J gene: TRBJ2-6; D gene: -; V gene: TRBV11-1; CDR3 DNA: TGTGCCAGCAGCTTAATCGGAACCGGGGCCAACGTCCTGACTTTC; CDR3 protein: CASSLIGTGANVLTF
clone size: -; J gene: TRBJ1-4; D gene: -; V gene: TRBV18; CDR3 DNA: TGTGCCAGCTCACCAAGTCGGCCAACTAATGAAAAACTGTTTTTT; CDR3 protein: CASSPSRPTNEKLFF
clone size: -; J gene: TRBJ2-7; D gene: TRBD2; V gene: TRBV19; CDR3 DNA: TGTGCCAGTTCCAGGCGGGGGAGGATCGAGCAGTACTTC; CDR3 protein: CASSRRGRIEQYF
clone size: -; J gene: TRBJ1-6; D gene: TRBD1; V gene: TRBV25-1; CDR3 DNA: TGTGCCAGCAGTAAACAGGGGGCTGAAAATTCACCCCTCCACTTT; CDR3 protein: CASSKQGAENSPLHF
clone size: -; J gene: TRBJ1-1; D gene: -; V gene: TRBV6-5; CDR3 DNA: TGTGCCAGCACGGACATGAACACTGAAGCTTTCTTT; CDR3 protein: CASTDMNTEAFF